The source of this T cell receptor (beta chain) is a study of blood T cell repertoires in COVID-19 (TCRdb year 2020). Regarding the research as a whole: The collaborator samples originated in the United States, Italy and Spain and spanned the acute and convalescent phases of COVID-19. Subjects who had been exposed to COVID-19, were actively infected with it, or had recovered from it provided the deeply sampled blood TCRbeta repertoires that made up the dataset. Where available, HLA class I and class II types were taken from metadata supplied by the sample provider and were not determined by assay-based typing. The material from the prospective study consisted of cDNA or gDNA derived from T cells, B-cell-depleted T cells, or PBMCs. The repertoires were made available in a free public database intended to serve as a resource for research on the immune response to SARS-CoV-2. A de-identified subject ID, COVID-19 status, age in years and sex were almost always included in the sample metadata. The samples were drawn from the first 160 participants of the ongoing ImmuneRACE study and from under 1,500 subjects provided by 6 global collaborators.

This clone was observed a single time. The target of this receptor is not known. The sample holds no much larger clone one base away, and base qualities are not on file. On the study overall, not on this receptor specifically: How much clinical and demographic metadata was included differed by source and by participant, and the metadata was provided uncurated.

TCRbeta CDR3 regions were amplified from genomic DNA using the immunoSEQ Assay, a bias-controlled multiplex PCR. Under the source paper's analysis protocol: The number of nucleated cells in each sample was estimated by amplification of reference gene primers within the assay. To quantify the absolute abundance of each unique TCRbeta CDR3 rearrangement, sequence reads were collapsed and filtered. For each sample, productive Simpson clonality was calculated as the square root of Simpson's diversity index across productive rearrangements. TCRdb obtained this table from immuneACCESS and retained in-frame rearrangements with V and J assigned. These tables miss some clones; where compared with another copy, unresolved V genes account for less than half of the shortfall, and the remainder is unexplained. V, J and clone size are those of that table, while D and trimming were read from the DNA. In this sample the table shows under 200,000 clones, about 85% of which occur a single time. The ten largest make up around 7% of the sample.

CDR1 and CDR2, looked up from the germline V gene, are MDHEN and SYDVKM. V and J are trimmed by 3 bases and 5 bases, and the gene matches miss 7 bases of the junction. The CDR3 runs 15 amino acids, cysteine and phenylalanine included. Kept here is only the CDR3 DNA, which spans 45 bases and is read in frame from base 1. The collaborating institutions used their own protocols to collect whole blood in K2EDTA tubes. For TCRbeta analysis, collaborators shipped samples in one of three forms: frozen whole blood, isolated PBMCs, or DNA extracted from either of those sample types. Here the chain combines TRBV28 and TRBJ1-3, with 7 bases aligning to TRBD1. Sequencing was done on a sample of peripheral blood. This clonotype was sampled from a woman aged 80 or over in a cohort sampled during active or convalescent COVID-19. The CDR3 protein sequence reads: CASSFVTGSRNTIYF. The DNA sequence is TGTGCCAGCAGTTTCGTGACAGGGTCACGAAACACCATATATTTT.